These 18 T cell receptor beta chains came from one sample sequenced in a study of blood T cell repertoires in COVID-19. Produced via immunoSEQ multiplex PCR; TCRdb's table is partial and in-frame only. The profile covers about 100,000 clones, with 90% appearing a single time and about 5.5% taken by the ten largest. Source material: peripheral blood. The receptors were sampled from a man in his fifties with acute or convalescent COVID-19.

This chain joins TRBV11-2 and TRBJ1-2; D ambiguous. The CDR3 contains 12 residues. V was pared by 1 base and J by 3 bases, with 3 bases between. The germline V gene encodes CDR1 SGHAT and CDR2 FQNNGV. The DNA of the CDR3 is TGTGCCAGCAGCTTAGCCGACTATGGCTACACCTTC. This sequence encodes CASSLADYGYTF.

This chain uses TRBV6-5 with TRBJ2-5; D possibly corresponds to TRBD2 (6 bases). The germline CDR1 and CDR2 sequences are MNHEY and SVGAGI. This CDR3 region has 15 residues. V lost 4 bases, J lost 1 base, and 13 bases lay in between. The CDR3, as DNA: TGTGCCAGCAGTTCTCAACGGGAGACCCAAGAGACCCAGTACTTC. This gives the protein CASSSQRETQETQYF.

The chain couples TRBV5-6 to TRBJ1-6; D not certain. Trimming took off 1 base at V and 4 bases at J, with 9 bases between the two ends. The CDR3 length is 15 residues. Germline V gene data show CDR1 as SGHDT and CDR2 as YYEEEE. This chain's CDR3 is CASSLLQRYNSPLHF. CDR3 nucleotide sequence: TGTGCCAGCAGCTTGCTCCAGAGGTATAATTCACCCCTCCACTTT.

This clone appeared a few times. V usage is TRBV27 and J usage is TRBJ1-2; TRBD1 aligns across 7 bases. Losses at the gene ends were 5 bases for V and 2 bases for J; bases not matched to a gene: 8. Germline-derived CDR1 and CDR2 are MNHEY and SMNVEV (reference sequence). The CDR3 sequence is 15 residues long. CDR3 in DNA: TGTGCCAGCAGTCCTGGACAGGTCGAAAACTATGGCTACACCTTC. Residues: CASSPGQVENYGYTF.

This rearrangement joins TRBV9 to TRBJ2-5, with TRBD2 identical over 11 bases. Looked up from germline, CDR1 is SGDLS and CDR2 is YYNGEE. The CDR3 loop spans 14 amino acids. The V gene end was trimmed by 4 bases and the J gene end by 6 bases; junction bases not matched to a gene: 5. The CDR3 loop is CASSPTSGSKTQYF. As DNA, the CDR3 is TGTGCCAGCAGCCCAACTAGCGGGAGCAAGACCCAGTACTTC.

The rearrangement links TRBV6-5 to TRBJ1-1; D is ambiguous. Germline values: CDR1 MNHEY, CDR2 SVGAGI. V lost 7 bases, J lost 1 base, and 13 bases lay in between. CDR3 length: 14 amino acids. This CDR3 is CASTLRTGNTEAFF. CDR3 bases: TGTGCCAGCACCCTACGGACTGGGAACACTGAAGCTTTCTTT.

Turning to this clone: An end of the junction differs from the germline gene, which may be a read error. CDR3 bases: TGTGCCAGCAGCGAAGACGGCGGTAACTATGGCTACACCTTC. As protein: CASSEDGGNYGYTF. J is TRBJ1-2 and V is TRBV14; D unclear. This CDR3 comprises 14 residues. Per germline, CDR1 SGHDN and CDR2 FVKESK.

The J gene is TRBJ2-1, the V gene TRBV7-2, with TRBD2 matching over 11 bases. This CDR3 has 15 residues. The junction had 6 bases not matched to a gene; V was cut back by 6 bases and J by 5 bases. The germline gives CDR1 SGHTA, CDR2 FQGNSA. CDR3 amino acids: CASRKRLAGNNEQFF. The DNA for the CDR3 is TGTGCCAGCAGAAAACGACTAGCGGGGAACAATGAGCAGTTCTTC.

The rearrangement links TRBV18 to TRBJ2-7, with 14 nucleotides matching TRBD2. Germline V gives CDR1 KGHSH, CDR2 LQKENI. The CDR3 contains 16 residues. The junction had 6 bases not matched to a gene; V was cut back by 4 bases and J by 4 bases. The CDR3 reads CASSRGTSGRIYEQYF. CDR3 coding DNA: TGTGCCAGCTCACGCGGGACTAGCGGGAGAATTTACGAGCAGTACTTC.

V is TRBV6-2 or TRBV6-3 and J is TRBJ2-7; 7 bases fit TRBD1. Germline V gives CDR1 MNHEY, CDR2 SVGEGT. This CDR3 is built from 16 residues. Germline trimming cut 4 bases from V and 3 bases from J; bases unmatched to any gene: 12. CDR3 DNA sequence: TGTGCCAGCAGTTCCTTCGCCGACAGGGAAAGCTACGAGCAGTACTTC. Protein sequence: CASSSFADRESYEQYF.

The rearrangement links TRBV4-3 to TRBJ2-5, with TRBD2 matching over 9 bases. Germline CDR1 reads LGHNA; CDR2 reads YSLEER. The CDR3 extends over 14 amino acids. The ends lost 5 bases at V and 4 bases at J; junction bases unmatched: 5. The CDR3 spells CASSVSGRGETQYF. Written as DNA, the CDR3 is TGCGCCAGCAGCGTTAGCGGGAGAGGAGAGACCCAGTACTTC.

The V and J genes are TRBV5-4 and TRBJ2-3; the match to TRBD2 covers 7 bases. The CDR3 contains 15 residues. CDR1 is SGHNT, CDR2 YYREEE, per germline (reference sequence). With 5 bases clipped from V and 0 bases from J, the junction kept 6 bases outside the gene matches. The CDR3 DNA sequence: TGTGCCAGCAGTACGGGAGGAGCTAGCACAGATACGCAGTATTTT. Its translation: CASSTGGASTDTQYF.

The chain joins TRBV6-5 to TRBJ2-7, with TRBD2 as a possible D gene (5 bases). Trimming took off 7 bases at V and 7 bases at J, with 8 bases between the two ends. CDR3 length equals 10 residues. The germline V gene encodes CDR1 MNHEY and CDR2 SVGAGI. The CDR3 bases are TGTGCCAGCAAACGGGATGAGCAGTACTTC. Its protein product is CASKRDEQYF.

The chain carries TRBV21-1 and TRBJ2-6; the listed D gene, TRBD1, was not tested against the DNA. TRBV21-1 is a known pseudogene. This CDR3 has 19 amino acids. DNA of the CDR3: TGTGCCAGCAGCACCCATCCGACAGAGTGTCCATCTGGGGCCAACGTCCTGACTTTC. It is translated as CASSTHPTECPSGANVLTF.

The chain employs TRBV27 and TRBJ1-5, with D perhaps TRBD1 (6 bases). The V end lost 4 bases, the J end lost 7 bases, and 11 bases lay between the germline ends. Per germline, CDR1 MNHEY and CDR2 SMNVEV (reference sequence). CDR3 length: 13 amino acids. The CDR3 DNA follows: TGTGCCAGCAGTTACAGGGTCGGGCAGCCCCAGCATTTT. Its translation: CASSYRVGQPQHF.

The rearrangement links TRBV10-3 to TRBJ2-1; 9 nucleotides agree with TRBD1. Per germline, CDR1 ENHRY and CDR2 SYGVKD. The CDR3 totals 14 residues. The ends lost 1 base at V and 10 bases at J; junction bases unmatched: 5. In nucleotides, the CDR3 is TGTGCCATCAGTGAGTGGACAGGGGTAAACGAGCAGTTCTTC. Its protein is CAISEWTGVNEQFF.

J is TRBJ1-5 and V is TRBV19, with D perhaps TRBD1 (6 bases). The CDR3 contains 14 residues. Germline loops: CDR1 LNHDA, CDR2 SQIVND (reference sequence). Trimming shortened V by 3 bases and J by 3 bases, and 9 bases separated the two germline ends. CDR3 sequence reads: CASSIGTYNQPQHF. The CDR3, as DNA: TGTGCCAGTAGTATCGGGACATACAATCAGCCCCAGCATTTT.

V usage is TRBV6-4 and J usage is TRBJ2-1; 7 nucleotides match TRBD1. Losses at the gene ends were 4 bases for V and 9 bases for J; bases not matched to a gene: 12. CDR1 is MRHNA, CDR2 SNTAGT, per germline. This CDR3 comprises 15 residues. The DNA of the CDR3 is TGTGCCAGCAGTGTAGGGACAGCTCCAGGGGGTGAGCAGTTCTTC. This gives the protein CASSVGTAPGGEQFF.